The rows below give T cell receptor beta chains drawn from one sample of a study of T cell responses to AZD1222 COVID-19 vaccine. Measured with immunoSEQ multiplex PCR; TCRdb has only the in-frame clones, and not every one. The sample contains 190,000 or so clones, approximately 90% of which appear only once. The sequences come from peripheral blood, collected 28 days after the second AZD1222 dose. These receptors originate from an adult who received the AZD1222 COVID-19 vaccine. The CDR3 runs from the conserved cysteine through the conserved F or W. D genes are given only for firm matches. Clone size is stated in some rows and not others, as once, few, many or a class when expanded.

j_gene | d_gene | abundance | v_gene | CDR3aa | CDR3nt
TRBJ2-3 | NA | NA | TRBV28 | CASSSDLYFGQLTDTQYF | TGTGCCAGCAGTTCTGACCTATACTTCGGACAGCTCACAGATACGCAGTATTTT
TRBJ2-5 | NA | NA | TRBV5-6 | CASSTPKGLETQYF | TGTGCCAGCAGCACCCCGAAGGGCTTAGAGACCCAGTACTTC
TRBJ2-1 | NA | NA | TRBV18 | CASSPVPGPEGEQFF | TGTGCCAGCTCACCCGTCCCGGGACCTGAGGGTGAGCAGTTCTTC
TRBJ1-5 | NA | NA | TRBV6-1 | CASSEGIGQPQHF | TGTGCCAGCAGTGAAGGGATTGGTCAGCCCCAGCATTTT
TRBJ1-6 | NA | once | TRBV2 | CASRRGQDSPLHF | TGTGCCAGCAGACGGGGCCAGGATTCACCCCTCCACTTT
TRBJ1-5 | NA | NA | TRBV7-3 | CASSQTPGQPQHF | TGTGCCAGCAGCCAAACCCCGGGACAGCCCCAGCATTTT
TRBJ2-1 | NA | NA | TRBV7-8 | CASSLEWRNGYNEQFF | TGTGCCAGCAGCTTAGAATGGAGGAATGGATACAATGAGCAGTTCTTC
TRBJ2-3 | TRBD2 | NA | TRBV6-6 | CASRGLAGYVDTQYF | TGTGCCAGCAGAGGACTAGCGGGATACGTAGATACGCAGTATTTT
TRBJ1-4 | NA | NA | TRBV18 | CASSRPVRGEKLFF | TGTGCCAGCTCACGTCCAGTAAGGGGTGAAAAACTGTTTTTT
TRBJ2-3 | TRBD2 | NA | TRBV18 | CASSPPTSGGPTDTQYF | TGTGCCAGCTCACCACCGACTAGCGGGGGGCCCACAGATACGCAGTATTTT
TRBJ2-7 | NA | once | TRBV15 | CATSREASKSEEQYF | TGTGCCACCAGCAGAGAGGCTAGCAAGAGCGAAGAGCAGTACTTC
TRBJ2-2 | NA | few | TRBV7-3 | CASSSIRGGELFF | TGTGCCAGCAGCTCCATCCGGGGCGGGGAGCTGTTTTTT
TRBJ1-5 | TRBD1 | NA | TRBV6-2/TRBV6-3 | CASSIPGQGRYSNQPQHF | TGTGCCAGCAGTATACCGGGACAGGGCCGATATAGCAATCAGCCCCAGCATTTT
TRBJ1-2 | NA | NA | TRBV12-3/TRBV12-4 | CASSSSRYYGYTF | TGTGCCAGCAGTTCCTCGAGATACTATGGCTACACCTTC
TRBJ2-7 | TRBD2 | NA | TRBV19 | CASSITGLSRTHEQYF | TGTGCCAGTAGTATTACGGGACTATCCAGGACCCACGAGCAGTACTTC
TRBJ2-1 | TRBD1 | NA | TRBV19 | CASGSQGNEQFF | TGTGCCAGTGGATCACAGGGGAATGAGCAGTTCTTC
TRBJ2-1 | TRBD1 | NA | TRBV5-1 | CASSADGTGPSEQFF | TGCGCCAGCAGCGCTGACGGGACAGGGCCTTCTGAGCAGTTCTTC
TRBJ2-6 | TRBD1 | NA | TRBV7-2 | CASRQGASGANFLTF | TGTGCCAGCCGGCAGGGGGCCTCTGGGGCCAACTTCCTGACTTTC
TRBJ1-6 | NA | NA | TRBV5-1 | CASSPGRNNSPLHF | TGCGCCAGCAGCCCCGGACGGAATAATTCACCCCTCCACTTT
TRBJ2-3 | NA | NA | TRBV27 | CASRAGFAGDTQYF | TGTGCCAGCAGGGCCGGGTTCGCCGGAGATACGCAGTATTTT
TRBJ2-7 | TRBD2 | NA | TRBV24-1 | CATSDRQRGEQYF | TGTGCCACCAGTGATCGACAGCGGGGCGAGCAGTACTTC
TRBJ1-2 | NA | NA | TRBV9 | CASSPAQGNYGYTF | TGTGCCAGCAGCCCTGCTCAGGGGAACTATGGCTACACCTTC
TRBJ1-5 | NA | NA | TRBV7-2 | CASSLAPSGNQPQHF | TGTGCCAGCAGCTTAGCCCCCAGTGGTAATCAGCCCCAGCATTTT
TRBJ2-2 | NA | NA | TRBV11-3 | CASSFYSAGELFF | TGTGCCAGCAGCTTCTATAGCGCCGGGGAGCTGTTTTTT
TRBJ2-2 | NA | NA | TRBV5-1 | CASSLSDPNTGELFF | TGCGCCAGCAGCTTGTCCGACCCGAACACCGGGGAGCTGTTTTTT
TRBJ2-5 | TRBD1 | NA | TRBV7-7 | CASSPTGTVPETQYF | TGTGCTAGCAGCCCGACGGGGACAGTTCCCGAGACCCAGTACTTC
TRBJ1-5 | TRBD1 | NA | TRBV30 | CAWSSTGDQPQHF | TGTGCCTGGAGTTCGACAGGGGATCAGCCCCAGCATTTT
TRBJ1-2 | NA | NA | TRBV21-1 | CASSKGVKGDGYTF | TGTGCCAGCAGCAAAGGGGTGAAGGGGGATGGCTACACCTTC